Following are 2 T cell receptor beta chains from one sample sequenced in a study of cytomegalovirus exposure and HLA in healthy donors. The PCR used 60 Vbeta and 13 Jbeta primers. Measured with immunoSEQ multiplex PCR; TCRdb has only the in-frame clones, and not every one. The sample has some 110,000 clones; around 74% are singletons. Sequencing was carried out using PBMCs. The receptors here all came from a woman aged 40 to 55 in good health and CMV-seropositive.

This chain links TRBV7-9 with TRBJ1-2; D not resolved. V shed 5 bases and J shed 7 bases, with 14 bases lying between them. The CDR3 covers 13 residues. CDR1 and CDR2 (germline): SEHNR, FQNEAQ (reference sequence). The CDR3 DNA sequence: TGTGCCAGCAGCCCCCCCCGCCAGGCTGGCTACACCTTC. It encodes CASSPPRQAGYTF.

The chain couples TRBV5-1 to TRBJ1-1; TRBD1 might be the D (5 bases). V was clipped by 0 bases and J by 4 bases, with 10 bases between them. Germline assignment: CDR1 SGHRS and CDR2 YFSETQ. There are 14 residues in the CDR3. The CDR3 sequence: CASSLAGEGTEAFF. The CDR3, as DNA: TGCGCCAGCAGCTTGGCGGGGGAGGGCACTGAAGCTTTCTTT. The complete variable domain, with remaining parts taken from reference TRBV5-1 and TRBJ1-1, reads KAGVTQTPRYLIKTRGQQVTLSCSPISGHRSVSWYQQTPGQGLQFLFEYFSETQRNKGNFPGRFSGRQFSNSRSEMNVSTLELGDSALYLCASSLAGEGTEAFFGQGTRLTVV.